The next 22 T cell receptor beta chains were all read from a single sample in a study of OX40 agonist ivuxolimab in advanced cancers. Here immunoSEQ multiplex PCR was the method, and the copy in TCRdb shows in-frame clones only, minus some. This repertoire shows about 80,000 clones, about 90% found once; its top ten account for less than 10%. The sample in question was CD4+ or CD8+ T cells sorted from blood, obtained in a trial of the OX40 agonist ivuxolimab. The receptor set was obtained from an adult with an advanced solid tumor such as melanoma, head and neck, liver or kidney cancer.

This clone was picked up one time. The chain has TRBV6-1 and TRBJ1-1, with 8 bases lining up with TRBD1. The CDR3 runs to 15 residues. Unmatched junction bases numbered 5, after V lost 5 bases and J lost 0 bases. Germline V lookup: CDR1 MNHNS, CDR2 SASEGT. The CDR3 DNA follows: TGTGCCAGCAGTTTACTACAGGGGGTGAACACTGAAGCTTTCTTT. It encodes CASSLLQGVNTEAFF.

This chain uses TRBV2 with TRBJ1-1, with 9 bases that match TRBD1. Unmatched junction bases numbered 7, after V lost 2 bases and J lost 3 bases. From germline, CDR1 is SNHLY and CDR2 FYNNEI. The CDR3 is 16 amino acids. The CDR3 reads CASSEPWDRADTEAFF. The CDR3 bases are TGTGCCAGCAGTGAACCTTGGGACAGGGCGGACACTGAAGCTTTCTTT.

This chain uses TRBV11-2 with TRBJ1-1; D gene uncertain. The V gene lost 3 bases and the J gene lost 11 bases, with 10 bases spanning the gap. Germline CDR1 reads SGHAT; CDR2 reads FQNNGV. This CDR3 is built from 11 residues. The CDR3 DNA follows: TGTGCCAGCAGCTTTGGCGGGAGGGCTTTCTTT. This encodes CASSFGGRAFF.

This clone was detected only once. The chain carries TRBV5-1 and TRBJ2-7, with D possibly matching TRBD2 (7 bases). This CDR3 comprises 15 residues. The germline gives CDR1 SGHRS, CDR2 YFSETQ. Trimming pared 4 bases from V and 6 bases from J, leaving 20 bases between. CDR3 loop: CASSANGGPEGEQYF. CDR3 bases: TGCGCCAGCAGCGCAAACGGGGGGCCGGAAGGCGAGCAGTACTTC.

This chain connects TRBV11-2 to TRBJ1-2; a weak D match, TRBD1 (6 bases). V gave up 5 bases and J gave up 10 bases, with 17 bases separating them. This CDR3 spans 13 amino acids. CDR1 is SGHAT and CDR2 is FQNNGV in the germline V gene. This chain's CDR3 is CASSVNTGLYYTF. The CDR3 region has the DNA TGTGCCAGCAGCGTCAATACAGGGCTATACTACACCTTC.

The V gene is TRBV6-4, the J gene TRBJ2-7; 8 positions match TRBD1. V lost 6 bases to trimming and J lost 3 bases; unmatched junction nucleotides: 7. CDR3 size: 14 residues. Germline V CDR1 and CDR2: MRHNA, SNTAGT. As DNA, the CDR3 is TGTGCCAGCAGCTCGGGACAGGTCATCTACGAGCAGTACTTC. This codes for CASSSGQVIYEQYF.

The chain combines TRBV11-2 with TRBJ2-7, with D unclear. Germline assignment: CDR1 SGHAT and CDR2 FQNNGV. The CDR3 loop spans 12 amino acids. V was trimmed by 4 bases and J by 2 bases, leaving 6 bases between them. CDR3 amino acids: CASSYWAYEQYF. CDR3 DNA sequence: TGTGCCAGCAGCTATTGGGCCTACGAGCAGTACTTC.

The chain recombines TRBV6-6 with TRBJ2-5; TRBD2 matches 8 bases. The end of the DNA is better explained by TRBJ2-7, so the J call may be wrong. Germline CDR1 and CDR2: MNHNY and SVGAGI (reference sequence). CDR3 length: 13 residues. CDR3 DNA sequence: TGTGCCAGCACCCCGGGGGGGAGTTACGAGCAGTACTTC. This gives the protein CASTPGGSYEQYF.

The chain is built from TRBV6-1 and TRBJ1-1; 8 bases are a match to TRBD1. J lost 0 bases, V lost 1 base, and 4 bases had no gene match. Germline values: CDR1 MNHNS, CDR2 SASEGT. The CDR3 covers 16 residues. In DNA form, the CDR3 reads TGTGCCAGCAGTGAAGTGTGGACAGGGATGAACACTGAAGCTTTCTTT. It encodes CASSEVWTGMNTEAFF.

The V call is TRBV30, the J call TRBJ2-7; D gene ambiguous. This CDR3 spans 13 amino acids. V shed 0 bases and J shed 3 bases, with 9 bases lying between them. Looked up from germline, CDR1 is GTSNPN and CDR2 is SVGIG (reference sequence). The DNA of the CDR3 is TGTGCCTGGAGTGTCGGGTCCAGCTACGAGCAGTACTTC. Amino acid sequence: CAWSVGSSYEQYF.

This clone has a single count. The chain joins TRBV4-1 to TRBJ1-2; D call uncertain. V was clipped by 0 bases and J by 4 bases, with 6 bases between them. Germline values: CDR1 MGHRA, CDR2 YSYEKL. The CDR3 length is 13 residues. CDR3 loop: CASSQDASYGYTF. In nucleotides, the CDR3 is TGCGCCAGCAGCCAAGATGCAAGCTATGGCTACACCTTC.

The V gene is TRBV11-2, the J gene TRBJ2-1; D gene unclear. This CDR3 is built from 12 residues. From germline, CDR1 is SGHAT and CDR2 FQNNGV. The V end was cut by 4 bases, the J end by 8 bases, with 9 bases between. Here the CDR3 reads CASSSTSDEQFF. The CDR3 DNA sequence: TGTGCCAGCAGCTCGACCAGCGATGAGCAGTTCTTC.

This chain joins TRBV9 and TRBJ1-1, with a tentative D call TRBD1 (6 bases). From germline, CDR1 is SGDLS and CDR2 YYNGEE. CDR3 size: 15 residues. Trimming took off 4 bases at V and 0 bases at J, with 13 bases between the two ends. CDR3 residues: CASSPGAGVNTEAFF. DNA for the CDR3: TGTGCCAGCAGCCCAGGGGCAGGGGTGAACACTGAAGCTTTCTTT. The whole variable domain, remainder taken from reference TRBV9 and TRBJ1-1, is DSGVTQTPKHLITATGQRVTLRCSPRSGDLSVYWYQQSLDQGLQFLIQYYNGEERAKGNILERFSAQQFPDLHSELNLSSLELGDSALYFCASSPGAGVNTEAFFGQGTRLTVV.

The chain combines TRBV13 with TRBJ2-1, with D perhaps TRBD2 (5 bases). Trimming left V 3 bases short and J 5 bases short, with 11 bases between. Germline V CDR1 and CDR2: PRHDT, FYEKMQ (reference sequence). The CDR3 runs 14 residues. The DNA for the CDR3 is TGTGCCAGCAGCTTTTTGAGAGGGAACAATGAGCAGTTCTTC. This encodes CASSFLRGNNEQFF.

The gene calls are TRBV2 and TRBJ1-6; possible D gene TRBD1, 5 bases. Germline CDR1 SNHLY, CDR2 FYNNEI. The CDR3 extends over 14 amino acids. V was shortened by 6 bases and J by 7 bases, with 13 bases between the two germline ends. CDR3 DNA: TGTGCCAGCAGGTTCGGGGGATCGAATTCACCCCTCCACTTT. This sequence encodes CASRFGGSNSPLHF.

This chain uses TRBV15 with TRBJ2-1, with 8 bases that match TRBD2. The J segment lost 1 base and the V segment lost 3 bases, leaving 8 bases of the junction unmatched. The germline gives CDR1 LNHNV, CDR2 YYDKDF (reference sequence). The CDR3 runs 17 residues. The CDR3 reads CATSRRAAGGSYNEQFF. The CDR3, as DNA: TGTGCCACCAGCAGGCGTGCCGCGGGGGGTTCCTACAATGAGCAGTTCTTC.

The chain uses TRBV13 and TRBJ2-7; 10 nucleotides match TRBD1. The germline V gene encodes CDR1 PRHDT and CDR2 FYEKMQ (reference sequence). The trim removed 5 bases at V and 7 bases at J, leaving 11 bases unmatched. This CDR3 contains 15 residues. Written as DNA, the CDR3 is TGTGCCAGCAGCCAAGCCGGGACAGGGGAGAGTGAGCAGTACTTC. It codes for CASSQAGTGESEQYF.

This clone was counted once. V gene TRBV7-9 combines with J gene TRBJ1-2; D is perhaps TRBD1 (5 bases). V shed 5 bases and J shed 3 bases, with 13 bases lying between them. Germline V gene sequence: CDR1 SEHNR, CDR2 FQNEAQ (reference sequence). The CDR3 covers 14 residues. CDR3 DNA: TGTGCCAGCAGCCTCGCGGGGGGGTACTATGGCTACACCTTC. It specifies CASSLAGGYYGYTF.

The V gene is TRBV6-6, the J gene TRBJ1-2; no clear D. The V end lost 7 bases, the J end lost 9 bases, and 15 bases lay between the germline ends. This CDR3 has 12 amino acids. Germline V gene data show CDR1 as MNHNY and CDR2 as SVGAGI (reference sequence). The CDR3 here is CASTPGLGRYTF. In nucleotides, the CDR3 is TGTGCCAGCACTCCCGGGCTGGGCCGCTACACCTTC.

This chain links TRBV15 with TRBJ2-7; 9 nucleotides align to TRBD1. The J segment lost 4 bases and the V segment lost 1 base, leaving 5 bases of the junction unmatched. There are 15 residues in the CDR3. Germline CDR1 LNHNV, CDR2 YYDKDF (reference sequence). The CDR3 spells CATSRAGTGQYEQYF. CDR3 coding DNA: TGTGCCACCAGCAGAGCCGGGACAGGGCAGTACGAGCAGTACTTC. Combining the CDR3 with reference TRBV15 and TRBJ2-7 gives the whole variable domain DAMVIQNPRYQVTQFGKPVTLSCSQTLNHNVMYWYQQKSSQAPKLLFHYYDKDFNNEADTPDNFQSRRPNTSFCFLDIRSPGLGDTAMYLCATSRAGTGQYEQYFGPGTRLTVT.

The rearrangement uses TRBV11-3 and TRBJ2-7; the D gene could be TRBD1 or TRBD2 (6 bases each). With 2 bases removed from V and 2 bases from J, the gap between germline ends came to 13 bases. Germline-derived CDR1 and CDR2 are SGHNT and YENEEA. This CDR3 is built from 15 residues. CDR3 amino acids: CASSLLPGAAYEQYF. Here the CDR3 DNA reads TGTGCCAGCAGCTTATTACCGGGGGCCGCCTACGAGCAGTACTTC.

The chain links TRBV4-1 to TRBJ2-4, with 12 positions matching TRBD2. In germline, CDR1 is MGHRA, CDR2 YSYEKL. The junction had 12 bases not matched to a gene; V was cut back by 4 bases and J by 5 bases. The CDR3 is 18 amino acids. The CDR3 DNA reads TGCGCCAGCAGCCCCCGCCCCCCTAGCGGGGGGGCGGAAAACATTCAGTACTTC. As protein: CASSPRPPSGGAENIQYF.